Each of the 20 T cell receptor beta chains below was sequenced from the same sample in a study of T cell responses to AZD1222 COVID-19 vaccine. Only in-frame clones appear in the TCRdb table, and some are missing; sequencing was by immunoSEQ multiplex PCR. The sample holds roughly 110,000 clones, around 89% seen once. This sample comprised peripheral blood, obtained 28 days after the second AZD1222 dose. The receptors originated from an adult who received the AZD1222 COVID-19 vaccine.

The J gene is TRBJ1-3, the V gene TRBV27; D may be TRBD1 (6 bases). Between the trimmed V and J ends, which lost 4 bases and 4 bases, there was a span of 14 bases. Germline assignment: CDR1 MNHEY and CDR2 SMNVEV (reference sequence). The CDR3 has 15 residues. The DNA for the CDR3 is TGTGCCAGCAGTTCCAGGGGTTTTCAGGGAAACACCATATATTTT. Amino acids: CASSSRGFQGNTIYF.

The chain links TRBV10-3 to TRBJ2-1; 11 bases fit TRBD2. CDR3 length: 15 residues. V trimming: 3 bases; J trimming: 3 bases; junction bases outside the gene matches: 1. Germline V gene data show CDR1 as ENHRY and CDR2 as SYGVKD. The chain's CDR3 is CAISDLAGGYNEQFF. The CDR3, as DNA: TGTGCCATCAGTGACCTAGCGGGGGGCTACAATGAGCAGTTCTTC.

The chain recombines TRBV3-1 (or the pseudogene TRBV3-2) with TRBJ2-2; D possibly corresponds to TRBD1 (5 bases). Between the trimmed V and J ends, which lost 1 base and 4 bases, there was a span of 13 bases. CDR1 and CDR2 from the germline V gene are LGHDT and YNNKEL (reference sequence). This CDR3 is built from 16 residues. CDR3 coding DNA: TGTGCCAGCAGCCAAGGGACAACAGGATCCACCGGGGAGCTGTTTTTT. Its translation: CASSQGTTGSTGELFF.

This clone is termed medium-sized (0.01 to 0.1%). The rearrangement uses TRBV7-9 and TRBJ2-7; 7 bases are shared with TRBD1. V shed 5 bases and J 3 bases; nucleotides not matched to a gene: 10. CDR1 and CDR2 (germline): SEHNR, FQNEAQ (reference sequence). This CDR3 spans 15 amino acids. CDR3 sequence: CASSPTLGQYYEQYF. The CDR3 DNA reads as TGTGCCAGCAGCCCGACTCTGGGACAGTACTACGAGCAGTACTTC.

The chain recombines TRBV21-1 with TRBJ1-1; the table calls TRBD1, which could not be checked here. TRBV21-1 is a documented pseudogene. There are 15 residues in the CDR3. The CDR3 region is CASSETQGGATEAFF. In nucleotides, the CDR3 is TGTGCCAGCAGCGAGACACAGGGGGGGGCCACTGAAGCTTTCTTT.

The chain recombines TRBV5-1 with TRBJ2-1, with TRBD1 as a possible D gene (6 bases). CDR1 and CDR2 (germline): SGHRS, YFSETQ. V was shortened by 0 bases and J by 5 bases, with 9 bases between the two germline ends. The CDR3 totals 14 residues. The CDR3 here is CASSLGGLDNEQFF. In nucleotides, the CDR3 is TGCGCCAGCAGCTTGGGGGGGCTGGACAATGAGCAGTTCTTC.

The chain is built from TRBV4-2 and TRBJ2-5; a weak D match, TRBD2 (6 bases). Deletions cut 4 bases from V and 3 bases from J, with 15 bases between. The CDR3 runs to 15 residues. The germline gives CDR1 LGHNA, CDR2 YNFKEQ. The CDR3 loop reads CASSPHPTSKETQYF. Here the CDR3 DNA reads TGTGCCAGCAGCCCTCACCCTACTAGCAAAGAGACCCAGTACTTC.

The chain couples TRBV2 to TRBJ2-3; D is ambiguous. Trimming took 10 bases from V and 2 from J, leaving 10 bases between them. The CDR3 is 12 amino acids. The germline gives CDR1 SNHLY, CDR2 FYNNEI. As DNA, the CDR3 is TGTGCCAACCAAAAAACCACAGATACGCAGTATTTT. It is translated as CANQKTTDTQYF.

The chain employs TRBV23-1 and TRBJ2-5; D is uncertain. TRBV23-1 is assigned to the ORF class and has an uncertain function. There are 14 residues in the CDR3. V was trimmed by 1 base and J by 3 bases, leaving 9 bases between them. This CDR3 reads CASSQFDGKETQYF. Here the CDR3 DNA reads TGCGCCAGCAGTCAATTTGATGGGAAAGAGACCCAGTACTTC.

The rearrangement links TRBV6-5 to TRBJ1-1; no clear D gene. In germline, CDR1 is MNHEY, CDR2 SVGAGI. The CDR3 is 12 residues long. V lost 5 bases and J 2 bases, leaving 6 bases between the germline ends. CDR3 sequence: CASSSGNTEAFF. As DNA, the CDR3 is TGTGCCAGCAGTAGTGGTAACACTGAAGCTTTCTTT.

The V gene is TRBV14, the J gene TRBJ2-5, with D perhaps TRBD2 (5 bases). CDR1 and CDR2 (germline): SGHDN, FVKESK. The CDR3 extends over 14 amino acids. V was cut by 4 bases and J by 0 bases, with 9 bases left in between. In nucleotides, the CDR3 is TGTGCCAGCAGCCGTCTCGGGAACCAAGAGACCCAGTACTTC. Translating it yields CASSRLGNQETQYF.

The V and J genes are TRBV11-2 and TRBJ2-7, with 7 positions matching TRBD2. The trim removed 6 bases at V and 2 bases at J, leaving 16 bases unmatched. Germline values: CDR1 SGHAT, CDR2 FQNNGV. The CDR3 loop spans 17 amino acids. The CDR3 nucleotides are TGTGCCAGCAGGTTTAGGGCCTCGGGGGGACTTACCTACGAGCAGTACTTC. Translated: CASRFRASGGLTYEQYF.

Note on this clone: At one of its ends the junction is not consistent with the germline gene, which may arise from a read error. CDR3 sequence: CASSIALGNRPQHF. As DNA, the CDR3 is TGTGCCAGTAGTATCGCCTTGGGTAATCGGCCCCAGCATTTT. V gene TRBV19 combines with J gene TRBJ1-5, with D unresolved. CDR1 and CDR2 (germline): LNHDA, SQIVND (reference sequence). The CDR3 contains 14 residues.

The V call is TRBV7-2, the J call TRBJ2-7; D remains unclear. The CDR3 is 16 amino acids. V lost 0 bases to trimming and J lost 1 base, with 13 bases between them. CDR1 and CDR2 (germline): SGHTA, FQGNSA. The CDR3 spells CASSLAPLLPSYEQYF. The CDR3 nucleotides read TGTGCCAGCAGCTTAGCGCCACTACTCCCTTCCTACGAGCAGTACTTC.

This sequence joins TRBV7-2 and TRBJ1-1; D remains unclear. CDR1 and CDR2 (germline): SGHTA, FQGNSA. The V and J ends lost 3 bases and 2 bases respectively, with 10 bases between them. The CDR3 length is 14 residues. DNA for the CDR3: TGTGCCAGCAGCTTGCGTCGGGTAAACACTGAAGCTTTCTTT. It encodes CASSLRRVNTEAFF.

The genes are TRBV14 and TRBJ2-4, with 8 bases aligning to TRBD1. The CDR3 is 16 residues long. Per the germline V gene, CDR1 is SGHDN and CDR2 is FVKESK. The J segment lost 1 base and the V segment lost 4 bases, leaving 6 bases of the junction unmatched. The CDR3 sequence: CASSLSDRVAKNIQYF. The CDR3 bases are TGTGCCAGCAGCCTCTCGGACAGGGTGGCCAAAAACATTCAGTACTTC.

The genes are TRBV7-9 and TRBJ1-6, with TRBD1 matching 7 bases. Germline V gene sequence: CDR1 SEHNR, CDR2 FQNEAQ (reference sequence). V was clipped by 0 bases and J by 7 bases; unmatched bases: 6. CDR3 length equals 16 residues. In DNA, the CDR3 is TGTGCCAGCAGCTTAGCGGCTGTCAGGGGGAATTCACCCCTCCACTTT. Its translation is CASSLAAVRGNSPLHF. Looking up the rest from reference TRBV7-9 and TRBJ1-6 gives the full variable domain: DTGVSQNPRHKITKRGQNVTFRCDPISEHNRLYWYRQTLGQGPEFLTYFQNEAQLEKSRLLSDRFSAERPKGSFSTLEIQRTEQGDSAMYLCASSLAAVRGNSPLHFGNGTRLTVT.

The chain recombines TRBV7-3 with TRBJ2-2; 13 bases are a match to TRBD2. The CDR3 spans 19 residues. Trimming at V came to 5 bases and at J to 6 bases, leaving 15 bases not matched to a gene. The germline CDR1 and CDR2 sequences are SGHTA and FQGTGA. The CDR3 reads CASSPTSGGAPQRSGELFF. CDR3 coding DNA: TGTGCCAGCAGCCCAACTAGCGGGGGGGCCCCCCAGAGGTCCGGGGAGCTGTTTTTT.

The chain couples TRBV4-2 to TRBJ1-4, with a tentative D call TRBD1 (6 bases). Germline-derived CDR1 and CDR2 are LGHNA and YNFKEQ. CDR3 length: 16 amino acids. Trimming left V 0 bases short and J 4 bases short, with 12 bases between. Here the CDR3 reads CASSQDRRGGNEKLFF. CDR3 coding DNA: TGTGCCAGCAGCCAAGACCGCAGGGGAGGTAATGAAAAACTGTTTTTT.

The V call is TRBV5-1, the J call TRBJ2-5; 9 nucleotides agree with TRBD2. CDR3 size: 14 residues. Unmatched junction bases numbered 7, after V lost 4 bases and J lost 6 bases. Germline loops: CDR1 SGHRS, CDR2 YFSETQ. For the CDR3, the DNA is TGCGCCAGCAGCCCCGGGACTAGCCGACAGACCCAGTACTTC. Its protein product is CASSPGTSRQTQYF.